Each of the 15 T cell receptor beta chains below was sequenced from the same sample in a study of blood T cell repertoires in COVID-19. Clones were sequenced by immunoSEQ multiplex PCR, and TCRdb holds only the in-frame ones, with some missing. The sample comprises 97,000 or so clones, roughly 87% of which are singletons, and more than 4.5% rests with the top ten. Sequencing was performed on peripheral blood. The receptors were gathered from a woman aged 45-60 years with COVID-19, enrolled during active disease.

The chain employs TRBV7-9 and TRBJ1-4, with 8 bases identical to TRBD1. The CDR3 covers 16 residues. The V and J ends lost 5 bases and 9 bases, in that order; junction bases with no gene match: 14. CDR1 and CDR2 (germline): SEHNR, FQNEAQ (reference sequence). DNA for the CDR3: TGTGCCAGCAGCCTTACCCGACAGGGGAGAACTCAAAAACTGTTTTTT. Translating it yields CASSLTRQGRTQKLFF.

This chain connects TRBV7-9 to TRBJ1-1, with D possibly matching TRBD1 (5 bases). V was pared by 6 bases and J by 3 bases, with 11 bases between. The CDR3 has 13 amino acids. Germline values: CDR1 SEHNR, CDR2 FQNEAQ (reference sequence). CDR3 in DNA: TGTGCCAGCAGACCGGACACGCACACTGAAGCTTTCTTT. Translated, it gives CASRPDTHTEAFF.

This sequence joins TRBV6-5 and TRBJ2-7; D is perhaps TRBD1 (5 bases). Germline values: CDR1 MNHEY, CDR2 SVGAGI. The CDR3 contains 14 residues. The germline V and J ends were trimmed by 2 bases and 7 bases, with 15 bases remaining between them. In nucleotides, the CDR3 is TGTGCCAGCAGTTACGAGGCAGGGCGACGGGAGCAGTACTTC. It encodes CASSYEAGRREQYF.

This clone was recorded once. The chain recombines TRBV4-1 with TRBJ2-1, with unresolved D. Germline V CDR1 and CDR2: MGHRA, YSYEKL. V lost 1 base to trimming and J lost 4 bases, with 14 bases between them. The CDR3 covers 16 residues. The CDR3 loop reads CASSQGLGSGYNEQFF. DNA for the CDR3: TGCGCCAGCAGCCAAGGGCTCGGGTCGGGTTACAATGAGCAGTTCTTC.

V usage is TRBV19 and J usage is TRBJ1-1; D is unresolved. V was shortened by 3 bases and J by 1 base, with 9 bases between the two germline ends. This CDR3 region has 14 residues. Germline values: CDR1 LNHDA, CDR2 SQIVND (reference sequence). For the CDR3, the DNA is TGTGCCAGTAGTATCCGGCAGGAGAACACTGAAGCTTTCTTT. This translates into CASSIRQENTEAFF.

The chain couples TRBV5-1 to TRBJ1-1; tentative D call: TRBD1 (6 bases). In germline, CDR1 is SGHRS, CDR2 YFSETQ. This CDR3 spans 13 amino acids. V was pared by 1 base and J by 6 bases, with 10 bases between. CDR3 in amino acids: CASSLHQGPEAFF. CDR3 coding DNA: TGCGCCAGCAGCTTGCACCAGGGGCCTGAAGCTTTCTTT.

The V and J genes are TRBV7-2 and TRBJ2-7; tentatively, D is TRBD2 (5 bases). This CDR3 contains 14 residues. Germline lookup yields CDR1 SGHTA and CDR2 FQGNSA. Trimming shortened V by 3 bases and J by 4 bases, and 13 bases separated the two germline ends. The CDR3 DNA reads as TGTGCCAGCAGCTTTGCTCCCGGAGGATACGAGCAGTACTTC. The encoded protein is CASSFAPGGYEQYF.

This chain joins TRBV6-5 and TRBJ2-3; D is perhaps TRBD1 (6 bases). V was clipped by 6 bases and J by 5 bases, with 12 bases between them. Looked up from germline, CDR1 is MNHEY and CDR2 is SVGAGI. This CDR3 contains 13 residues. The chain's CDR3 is CASRQGTGDTQYF. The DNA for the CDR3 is TGTGCCAGCAGGCAGGGGACGGGAGATACGCAGTATTTT.

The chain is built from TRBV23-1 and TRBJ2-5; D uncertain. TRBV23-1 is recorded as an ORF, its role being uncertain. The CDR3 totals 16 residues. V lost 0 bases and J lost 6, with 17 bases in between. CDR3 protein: CASSQSCAVCAKTQYF. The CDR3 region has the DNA TGCGCCAGCAGTCAATCCTGCGCGGTGTGTGCTAAGACCCAGTACTTC.

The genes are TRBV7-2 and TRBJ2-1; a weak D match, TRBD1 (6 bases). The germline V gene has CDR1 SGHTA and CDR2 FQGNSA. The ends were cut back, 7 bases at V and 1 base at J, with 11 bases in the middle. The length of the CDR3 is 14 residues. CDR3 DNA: TGTGCCAGCATCCGGGACACGTCCTACAATGAGCAGTTCTTC. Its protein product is CASIRDTSYNEQFF.

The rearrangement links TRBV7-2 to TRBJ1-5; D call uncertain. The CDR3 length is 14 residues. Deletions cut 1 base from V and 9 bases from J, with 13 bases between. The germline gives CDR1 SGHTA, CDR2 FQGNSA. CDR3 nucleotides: TGTGCCAGCAGCTTAGACAGTCCCCTGACGCCCCAGCATTTT. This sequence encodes CASSLDSPLTPQHF.

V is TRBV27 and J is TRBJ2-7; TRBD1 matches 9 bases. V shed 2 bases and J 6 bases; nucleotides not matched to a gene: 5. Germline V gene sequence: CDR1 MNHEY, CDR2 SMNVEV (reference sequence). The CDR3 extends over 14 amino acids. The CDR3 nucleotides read TGTGCCAGCAGTTTAGGAGGGACAGGGTTCGAGCAGTACTTC. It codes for CASSLGGTGFEQYF.

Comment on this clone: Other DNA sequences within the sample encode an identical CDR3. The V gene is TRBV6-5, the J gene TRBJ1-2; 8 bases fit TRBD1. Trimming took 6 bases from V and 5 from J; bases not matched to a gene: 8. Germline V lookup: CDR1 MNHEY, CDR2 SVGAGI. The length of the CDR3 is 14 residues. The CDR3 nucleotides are TGTGCCAGCAGCAACAGGGGGTCCCCGTATGGCTACACCTTC. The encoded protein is CASSNRGSPYGYTF.

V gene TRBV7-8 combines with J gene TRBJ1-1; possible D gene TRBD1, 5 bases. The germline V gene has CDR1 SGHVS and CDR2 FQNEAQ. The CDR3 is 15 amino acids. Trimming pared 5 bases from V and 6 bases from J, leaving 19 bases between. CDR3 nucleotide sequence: TGTGCCAGCAGCCTTCAGCGAGGCAGGGCTTCTGAAGCTTTCTTT. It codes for CASSLQRGRASEAFF.

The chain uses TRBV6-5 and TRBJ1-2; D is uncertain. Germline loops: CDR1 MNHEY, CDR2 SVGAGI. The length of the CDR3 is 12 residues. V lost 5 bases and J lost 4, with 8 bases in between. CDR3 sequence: CASSKTGYGYTF. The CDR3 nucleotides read TGTGCCAGCAGTAAGACGGGCTATGGCTACACCTTC.